The source of this TCR beta chain is a study of PD-1 blockade in mismatch repair-deficient tumors. Overall study context: Enrolled about 2013-2017, patients had progressing, pretreated mismatch repair-deficient cancers of 12 types.

Every patient had mismatch repair deficiency by PCR or immunohistochemistry. The TCR-sequenced patients were a few responders to pembrolizumab. Study-wide results and caveats: After pembrolizumab, tumor-resident clones rose rapidly, then generally contracted before radiologic responses.

Looked up from germline, CDR1 is MDHEN and CDR2 is SYDVKM. V shed 5 bases and J 7 bases; nucleotides not matched to a gene: 9. The CDR3 is 15 residues long. This clone has only a few counts. The antigen remains undetermined. This table comes from immunoSEQ multiplex PCR, and its TCRdb copy is limited to in-frame clones, with some not included. The sample has some 97,000 clones, about four fifths seen once; the top ten hold 6.3%. The rearrangement uses TRBV28 and TRBJ2-2; 8 nucleotides agree with TRBD1. This TCR was sampled from an adult with mismatch repair-deficient cancer. The sequences come from peripheral blood, collected about 33 weeks after starting pembrolizumab. The CDR3 protein is CASSTRTGWDGELFF. CDR3 coding DNA: TGTGCCAGCAGTACCCGGACAGGGTGGGACGGGGAGCTGTTTTTT.